These T cell receptor beta chains were read from a single sample in a study of T-cell memory formation after mild COVID-19. Using its own MiXCR run on the 5' RACE reads, TCRdb lists one record per CDR3 protein. The table lists 150,000 to 200,000 distinct CDR3 sequences, 16% of them singletons. The sample taken for sequencing was PBMCs or a T cell subset sorted from them (not recorded which). All receptors derive from an adult woman who had mild COVID-19 (a few samples of this study predate the infection). Cell type and time point are not known. The CDR3 runs from the conserved cysteine through the conserved F or W. A D gene is named only where the DNA matches it firmly. Clone size is not always given. Where it is, it says once, few, many or a class for expanded clones.

D: -; J: TRBJ2-2; size: few; V: TRBV7-3; CDR3: CASSRTANTGELFF; DNA: TGTGCCAGCAGCCGGACAGCGAACACCGGGGAGCTGTTTTTT
D: -; J: TRBJ1-2; size: few; V: TRBV4-1; CDR3: CASSQDALEGYGYTF; DNA: TGCGCCAGCAGCCAAGACGCTCTGGAGGGCTATGGCTACACCTTC
D: -; J: TRBJ1-2; size: -; V: TRBV4-1; CDR3: CASSQGDRWHF; DNA: TGCGCCAGCAGCCAAGGTGACAGGTGGCACTTC
D: -; J: TRBJ2-2; size: few; V: TRBV5-5; CDR3: CASSNPGRVTGELFF; DNA: TGTGCCAGCAGCAATCCGGGACGGGTCACCGGGGAGCTGTTTTTT
D: -; J: TRBJ2-1; size: few; V: TRBV6-2/TRBV6-3; CDR3: CASSGGKSSYNEQFF; DNA: TGTGCCAGCAGCGGGGGCAAAAGCTCCTACAATGAGCAGTTCTTC
D: TRBD2; J: TRBJ2-2; size: -; V: TRBV12-3/TRBV12-4; CDR3: CASSDKREGTGELFF; DNA: TGTGCCAGCAGCGATAAGCGGGAGGGTACCGGGGAGCTGTTTTTT
D: TRBD1; J: TRBJ1-1; size: -; V: TRBV10-3; CDR3: CAINRGGNTEAFF; DNA: TGTGCCATCAACAGGGGCGGAAACACTGAAGCTTTCTTT
D: -; J: TRBJ2-7; size: many; V: TRBV20-1; CDR3: CSAEGAPTYEQYF; DNA: TGCAGTGCCGAGGGTGCCCCGACCTACGAGCAGTACTTC
D: -; J: TRBJ2-7; size: few; V: TRBV18; CDR3: CASSPNYVGEQYF; DNA: TGTGCCAGCTCACCAAACTACGTCGGGGAGCAGTACTTC
D: -; J: TRBJ1-4; size: -; V: TRBV12-3/TRBV12-4; CDR3: CASSFRDGGEKLFF; DNA: TGTGCCAGCAGTTTCCGGGACGGGGGGGAAAAACTGTTTTTT
D: TRBD1; J: TRBJ1-2; size: -; V: TRBV12-3/TRBV12-4; CDR3: CASSPRGGHYGYTF; DNA: TGTGCCAGCAGCCCCAGGGGGGGCCACTATGGCTACACCTTC
D: -; J: TRBJ2-3; size: many; V: TRBV5-1; CDR3: CASSRTSTDTQYF; DNA: TGCGCCAGCAGCAGGACCAGCACAGATACGCAGTATTTT
D: -; J: TRBJ1-2; size: once; V: TRBV7-9; CDR3: CASSFVRFGGYTF; DNA: TGTGCCAGCAGCTTTGTACGGTTCGGCGGCTACACCTTC
D: -; J: TRBJ2-5; size: few; V: TRBV7-9; CDR3: CASSFTDVETQYF; DNA: TGTGCCAGCAGCTTTACAGATGTGGAGACCCAGTACTTC
D: -; J: TRBJ1-1; size: few; V: TRBV30; CDR3: CAWIRPSQAFF; DNA: TGTGCCTGGATTCGCCCCTCGCAAGCTTTCTTT
D: -; J: TRBJ2-1; size: -; V: TRBV3-1; CDR3: CASATGPLNEQFF; DNA: TGTGCCAGCGCCACGGGGCCCCTCAATGAGCAGTTCTTC
D: -; J: TRBJ2-5; size: few; V: TRBV5-1; CDR3: CASSFQGFQETQYF; DNA: TGCGCCAGCAGCTTCCAGGGCTTCCAAGAGACCCAGTACTTC
D: -; J: TRBJ1-6; size: -; V: TRBV3-1; CDR3: CASSPAGTTYNSPLHF; DNA: TGTGCCAGCAGCCCAGCCGGGACAACCTATAATTCACCCCTCCACTTT
D: -; J: TRBJ2-2; size: -; V: TRBV12-3/TRBV12-4; CDR3: CASSLGGGGAGELFF; DNA: TGTGCCAGCAGTTTAGGAGGTGGGGGTGCCGGGGAGCTGTTTTTT
D: -; J: TRBJ1-5; size: -; V: TRBV12-3/TRBV12-4; CDR3: CASSLDTSNQPQHF; DNA: TGTGCCAGCAGTCTGGACACCAGCAATCAGCCCCAGCATTTT
D: -; J: TRBJ2-1; size: -; V: TRBV7-7; CDR3: CASSLGSETYNEQFF; DNA: TGTGCTAGCAGCTTGGGTAGCGAAACCTACAATGAGCAGTTCTTC
D: -; J: TRBJ2-1; size: -; V: TRBV5-1; CDR3: CASSLDLSYNEQFF; DNA: TGCGCCAGCAGCTTGGATCTGTCCTACAATGAGCAGTTCTTC